These 12 T cell receptor beta chains share one sample of origin, sequenced in a study of identifying expanded T cells in peripheral blood. Repertoires were generated with immunoSEQ multiplex PCR, while TCRdb's copy carries only in-frame clones and drops some. The sample shows 120,000 or so clones, about four fifths of them seen only once. The source material was blood. The receptors shown here come from a person aged 18-69 years in good health.

This chain connects TRBV6-1 to TRBJ2-4, with 9 bases fitting TRBD2. V shed 8 bases and J 10 bases; nucleotides not matched to a gene: 6. Germline lookup yields CDR1 MNHNS and CDR2 SASEGT. This CDR3 is built from 12 residues. The CDR3 bases are TGTGCCAGCGGGGGGACTAGCAAGATTCAGTACTTC. Translated: CASGGTSKIQYF.

This chain links TRBV7-6 with TRBJ2-3; 7 bases are a match to TRBD1. The CDR3 length is 16 residues. From germline, CDR1 is SGHVS and CDR2 FNYEAQ. V trimming: 3 bases; J trimming: 5 bases; junction bases outside the gene matches: 11. The CDR3 here is CASSLHEGAVRDTQYF. In nucleotides, the CDR3 is TGTGCCAGCAGCTTGCATGAGGGGGCCGTTCGAGATACGCAGTATTTT.

CDR3: CASQGRAYSYEQYF. The CDR3 region has the DNA TGTGCCAGCCAAGGCAGGGCATACTCCTACGAGCAGTACTTC. This rearrangement joins TRBV6-6 to TRBJ2-7; D perhaps matches TRBD1 (5 bases). The V end was cut by 8 bases, the J end by 0 bases, with 14 bases between. This CDR3 is 14 amino acids long. Germline CDR1 is MNHNY and CDR2 is SVGAGI (reference sequence).

The chain couples TRBV28 to TRBJ2-1; D unclear. The CDR3 sequence is 16 residues long. Trimming removed 2 bases at V and 9 bases at J, with 20 bases between. Germline-derived CDR1 and CDR2 are MDHEN and SYDVKM. In DNA form, the CDR3 reads TGTGCCAGCAGTTTAGTTATGTGGATGTTAGGAAGTGAGCAGTTCTTC. Translating it yields CASSLVMWMLGSEQFF.

The rearrangement links TRBV30 to TRBJ2-1; 9 nucleotides match TRBD1. Germline CDR1 reads GTSNPN; CDR2 reads SVGIG (reference sequence). With 5 bases clipped from V and 4 bases from J, the junction kept 0 bases outside the gene matches. This CDR3 is 12 amino acids long. CDR3 sequence: CAWDRGYNEQFF. In DNA form, the CDR3 reads TGTGCCTGGGACAGGGGGTACAATGAGCAGTTCTTC. Looking up the rest from reference TRBV30 and TRBJ2-1 gives the full variable domain: SQTIHQWPATLVQPVGSPLSLECTVEGTSNPNLYWYRQAAGRGLQLLFYSVGIGQISSEVPQNLSASRPQDRQFILSSKKLLLSDSGFYLCAWDRGYNEQFFGPGTRLTVL.

This chain connects TRBV30 to TRBJ1-1; no firm D call. This CDR3 comprises 14 residues. Trimming pared 4 bases from V and 2 bases from J, leaving 14 bases between. Germline V gives CDR1 GTSNPN, CDR2 SVGIG (reference sequence). CDR3 DNA sequence: TGTGCCTGGACCTCCATGACTTCAAACACTGAAGCTTTCTTT. Its translation: CAWTSMTSNTEAFF.

The rearrangement joins TRBV7-2 to TRBJ1-5; no clear D gene. Germline CDR1 is SGHTA and CDR2 is FQGNSA. Deletions cut 4 bases from V and 7 bases from J, with 11 bases between. This CDR3 has 13 amino acids. This chain's CDR3 is CASSSPSGQPQHF. The CDR3 coding sequence is TGTGCCAGCAGCTCCCCGTCGGGGCAGCCCCAGCATTTT.

The V call is TRBV7-2, the J call TRBJ2-1, with D perhaps matching TRBD1 (6 bases). V was trimmed by 3 bases and J by 6 bases, leaving 9 bases between them. CDR1 SGHTA and CDR2 FQGNSA come from the germline V gene. The CDR3 contains 13 residues. The CDR3: CASSFRQANEQFF. CDR3 DNA: TGTGCCAGCAGCTTCAGACAGGCCAATGAGCAGTTCTTC.

The rearrangement links TRBV7-9 to TRBJ1-6, with D uncertain. Germline CDR1 and CDR2: SEHNR and FQNEAQ (reference sequence). Trimming removed 4 bases at V and 5 bases at J, with 18 bases between. The CDR3 spans 17 residues. CDR3 in amino acids: CASSSPSRAGDNSPLHF. CDR3 coding DNA: TGTGCCAGCAGCTCCCCCAGCCGGGCAGGAGATAATTCACCCCTCCACTTT.

CDR3 sequence reads: CASRILAGDTEAFF. The CDR3, as DNA: TGCGCCAGCAGGATTCTGGCGGGCGACACTGAAGCTTTCTTT. This rearrangement joins TRBV4-1 to TRBJ1-1; D unresolved. Trimming removed 6 bases from V and 3 bases from J, with 14 bases in between. Germline V CDR1 and CDR2: MGHRA, YSYEKL. The CDR3 spans 14 residues.

The chain uses TRBV5-1 and TRBJ1-1, with D perhaps TRBD1 (6 bases). The germline V and J ends were trimmed by 0 bases and 6 bases, with 24 bases remaining between them. The CDR3 has 18 amino acids. Germline CDR1 is SGHRS and CDR2 is YFSETQ. In nucleotides, the CDR3 is TGCGCCAGCAGCTTGGTGCTGGGATCGGACAGACCTAGCTCTGAAGCTTTCTTT. Its translation is CASSLVLGSDRPSSEAFF.

V gene TRBV29-1 combines with J gene TRBJ2-1, with 8 bases identical to TRBD2. The CDR3 is 13 residues long. Germline V gene lookup returns CDR1 SQVTM and CDR2 ANQGSEA. The CDR3 sequence is CSHGAGGGYEQFF. The CDR3 DNA follows: TGCAGTCACGGCGCAGGCGGGGGGTATGAGCAGTTCTTC.